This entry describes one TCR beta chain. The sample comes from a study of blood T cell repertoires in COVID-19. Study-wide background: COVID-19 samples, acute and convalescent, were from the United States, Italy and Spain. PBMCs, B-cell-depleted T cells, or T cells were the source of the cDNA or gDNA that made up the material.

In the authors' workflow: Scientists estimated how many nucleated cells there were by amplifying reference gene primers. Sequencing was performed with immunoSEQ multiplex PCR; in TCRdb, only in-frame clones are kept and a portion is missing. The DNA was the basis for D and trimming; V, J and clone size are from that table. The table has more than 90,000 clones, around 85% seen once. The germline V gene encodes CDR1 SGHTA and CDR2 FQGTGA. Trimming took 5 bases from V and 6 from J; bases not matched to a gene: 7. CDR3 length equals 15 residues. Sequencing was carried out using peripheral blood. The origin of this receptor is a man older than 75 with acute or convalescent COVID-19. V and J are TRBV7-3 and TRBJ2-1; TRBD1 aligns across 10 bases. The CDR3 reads CASSGWTGGLNEQFF. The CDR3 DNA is TGTGCCAGCAGCGGTTGGACAGGGGGTCTCAATGAGCAGTTCTTC.